This TCR beta chain was recovered during a study of spatial heterogeneity in lung cancer. Study-wide results and caveats: In tumors, expanded intratumoral alpha and beta TCR counts tracked mutation counts. Among tumor T cells, estimated coverage was around 7.4% for alpha chains and approximately 13% for beta chains.

Trimming left V 5 bases short and J 8 bases short, with 12 bases between. This CDR3 is 12 amino acids long. TCRdb passed the 5' RACE reads through MiXCR, listing each CDR3 protein once. The table records about 24,000 distinct CDR3 sequences, roughly 10% of them present only once. Time point in this sample: sample taken at primary tumor resection. Tumor, nontumor lung or frozen PBMC supplied whole RNA that was sequenced unsorted. This clonotype was recorded many times. What it binds is not known. This specimen consisted of lung tumor tissue, obtained at surgery. This receptor was obtained from a male donor with early-stage non-small cell lung cancer. The chain uses TRBV12-3 or TRBV12-4 and TRBJ1-1; D is unresolved. CDR3 DNA: TGTGCCAGCAGTCTCCCACCGACAGAAGCTTTCTTT. Protein product: CASSLPPTEAFF.